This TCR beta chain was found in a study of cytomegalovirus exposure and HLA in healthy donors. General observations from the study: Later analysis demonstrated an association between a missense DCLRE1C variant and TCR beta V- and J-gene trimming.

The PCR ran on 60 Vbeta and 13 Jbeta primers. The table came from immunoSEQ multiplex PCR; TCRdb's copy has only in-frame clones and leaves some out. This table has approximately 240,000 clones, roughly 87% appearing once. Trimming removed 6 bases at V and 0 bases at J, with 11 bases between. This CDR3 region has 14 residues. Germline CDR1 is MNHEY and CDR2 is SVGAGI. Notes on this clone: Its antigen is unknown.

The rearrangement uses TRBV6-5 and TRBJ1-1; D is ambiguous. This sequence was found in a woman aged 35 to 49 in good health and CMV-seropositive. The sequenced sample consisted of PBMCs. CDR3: CASSRAGMNTEAFF. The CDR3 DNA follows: TGTGCCAGCAGCCGGGCGGGGATGAACACTGAAGCTTTCTTT.